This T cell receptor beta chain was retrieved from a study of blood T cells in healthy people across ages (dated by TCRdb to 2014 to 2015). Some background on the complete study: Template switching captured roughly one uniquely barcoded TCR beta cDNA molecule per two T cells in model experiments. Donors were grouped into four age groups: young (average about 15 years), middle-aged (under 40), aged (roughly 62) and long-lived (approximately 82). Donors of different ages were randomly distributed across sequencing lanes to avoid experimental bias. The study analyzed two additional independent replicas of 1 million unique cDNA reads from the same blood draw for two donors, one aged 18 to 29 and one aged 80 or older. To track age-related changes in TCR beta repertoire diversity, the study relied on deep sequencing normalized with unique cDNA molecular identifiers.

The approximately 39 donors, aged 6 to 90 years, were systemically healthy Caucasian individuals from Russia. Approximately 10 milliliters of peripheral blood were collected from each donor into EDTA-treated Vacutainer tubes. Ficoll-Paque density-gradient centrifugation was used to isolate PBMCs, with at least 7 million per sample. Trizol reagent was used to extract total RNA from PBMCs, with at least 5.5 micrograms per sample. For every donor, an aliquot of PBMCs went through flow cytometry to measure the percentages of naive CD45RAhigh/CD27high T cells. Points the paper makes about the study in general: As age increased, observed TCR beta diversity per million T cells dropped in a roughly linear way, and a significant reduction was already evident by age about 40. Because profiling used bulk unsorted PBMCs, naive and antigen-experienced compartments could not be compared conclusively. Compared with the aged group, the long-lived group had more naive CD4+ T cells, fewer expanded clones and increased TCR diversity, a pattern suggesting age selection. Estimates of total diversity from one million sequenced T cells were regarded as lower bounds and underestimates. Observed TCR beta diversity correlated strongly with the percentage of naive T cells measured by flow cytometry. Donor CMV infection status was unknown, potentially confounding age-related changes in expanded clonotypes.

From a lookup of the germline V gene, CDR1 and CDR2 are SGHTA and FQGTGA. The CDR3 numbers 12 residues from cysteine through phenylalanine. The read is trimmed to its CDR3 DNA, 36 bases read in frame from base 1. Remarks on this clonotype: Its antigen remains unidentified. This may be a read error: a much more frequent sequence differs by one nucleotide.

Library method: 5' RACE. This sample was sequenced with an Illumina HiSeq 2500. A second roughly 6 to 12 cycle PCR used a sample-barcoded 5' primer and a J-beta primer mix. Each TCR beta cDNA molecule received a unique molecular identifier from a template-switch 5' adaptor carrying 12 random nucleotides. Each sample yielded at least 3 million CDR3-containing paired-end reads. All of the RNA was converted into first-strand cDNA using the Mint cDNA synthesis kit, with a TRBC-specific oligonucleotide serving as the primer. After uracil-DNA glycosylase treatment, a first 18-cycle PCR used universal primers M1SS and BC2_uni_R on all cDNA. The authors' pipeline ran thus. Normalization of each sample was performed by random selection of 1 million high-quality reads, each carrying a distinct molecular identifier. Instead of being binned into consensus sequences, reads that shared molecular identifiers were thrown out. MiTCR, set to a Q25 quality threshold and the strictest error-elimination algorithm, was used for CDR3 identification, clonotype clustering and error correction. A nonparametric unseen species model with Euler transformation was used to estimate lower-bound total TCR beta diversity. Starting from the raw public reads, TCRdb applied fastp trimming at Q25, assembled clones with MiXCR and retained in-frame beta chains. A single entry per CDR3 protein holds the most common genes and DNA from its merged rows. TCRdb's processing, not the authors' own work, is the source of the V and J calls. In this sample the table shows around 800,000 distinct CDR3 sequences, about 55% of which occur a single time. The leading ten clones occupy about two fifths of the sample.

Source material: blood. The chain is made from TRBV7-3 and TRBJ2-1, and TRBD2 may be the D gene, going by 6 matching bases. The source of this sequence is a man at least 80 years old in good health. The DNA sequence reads TGTGTCAGCAGCTCCGGGGGAGGTGAGCAGTTCTTC. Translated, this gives CVSSSGGGEQFF.